This record looks at one T cell receptor beta chain sequence and its context. This sample is drawn from a study of blood T cell repertoires in COVID-19. Clones were sequenced by immunoSEQ multiplex PCR, and TCRdb holds only the in-frame ones, with some missing. Here the sample spans over 75,000 clones, around 88% being singletons. The germline CDR1 and CDR2 sequences are SGHTA and FQGNSA. The germline V and J ends were trimmed by 5 bases and 5 bases, with 12 bases remaining between them. The CDR3 consists of 13 residues. The sequencing sample was made of peripheral blood. The genes are TRBV7-2 and TRBJ2-5, with D tentatively TRBD2 (5 bases). This clonotype was sampled from a human donor in a cohort sampled during active COVID-19. CDR3 bases: TGTGCCAGCAGCCTCAACGGACTGGAGACCCAGTACTTC. Amino acid sequence: CASSLNGLETQYF.